These T cell receptor beta chains were read from a single sample in a study of shared clonotypes between healthy human individuals. The table came from immunoSEQ multiplex PCR; TCRdb's copy has only in-frame clones and leaves some out. The sample shows roughly 2.2 million clones, roughly 90% of them seen only once. The source material was naive CD4+ T cells from PBMCs. The receptor source for this set is a man between 18 and 35 years old in good health. Some clones in this sample may be carry-over from other donors' samples. Each CDR3 is given with its conserved first and last residue. A D gene is named only where the DNA matches it firmly. Where a row states a size, it is once, few, many or the class of an expanded clone; other rows omit it.

>.|TRBJ2-1|.|TRBV25-1
CASSTPNEGDNEQFF
TGTGCCAGCAGTACACCTAACGAGGGAGACAATGAGCAGTTCTTC
>.|TRBJ2-7|.|TRBV7-2
CASSRGQSSYEQYF
TGTGCCAGCAGCCGCGGACAGAGCTCCTACGAGCAGTACTTC
>.|TRBJ1-1|.|TRBV7-9
CASSGDSTEAFF
TGTGCCAGCAGTGGGGATTCTACTGAAGCTTTCTTT
>.|TRBJ2-5|.|TRBV6-1
CASNNVGVQETQYF
TGTGCCAGCAATAACGTTGGGGTACAAGAGACCCAGTACTTC
>.|TRBJ1-1|.|TRBV7-2
CASTLRQENTEAFF
TGTGCCAGCACCCTTAGGCAGGAGAACACTGAAGCTTTCTTT
>.|TRBJ1-2|TRBD1|TRBV28
CASSSTGGSYTF
TGTGCCAGCAGCTCCACAGGGGGTAGCTACACCTTC
>.|TRBJ1-2|.|TRBV5-6
CASSLEGYHGYTF
TGTGCCAGCAGCTTGGAGGGGTACCATGGCTACACCTTC
>.|TRBJ2-3|.|TRBV14
CASSQDMGGSADTQYF
TGTGCCAGCAGCCAAGATATGGGAGGAAGTGCAGATACGCAGTATTTT
>.|TRBJ2-7|.|TRBV21-1
CASSNPSGSECEQYF
TGTGCCAGCAGCAACCCTAGCGGGAGTGAATGCGAGCAGTACTTC
>.|TRBJ1-2|.|TRBV5-6
CASSPDLGMVSGYTF
TGTGCCAGCAGCCCAGATCTAGGTATGGTGAGTGGCTACACCTTC
>.|TRBJ1-2|.|TRBV30
CAWNPGTYGYTF
TGTGCCTGGAACCCAGGCACCTATGGCTACACCTTC
>.|TRBJ2-2|.|TRBV28
CASSVYLASANTGELFF
TGTGCCAGCAGTGTGTATCTAGCGTCCGCGAACACCGGGGAGCTGTTTTTT
>.|TRBJ2-7|.|TRBV6-6
CASSFGSRYEQYF
TGTGCCAGCAGTTTTGGCTCCAGATACGAGCAGTACTTC
>.|TRBJ2-6|TRBD2|TRBV28
CASSLWGVIREAAGANVLTF
TGTGCCAGCAGTTTGTGGGGGGTGATCCGGGAGGCTGCTGGGGCCAACGTCCTGACTTTC
>.|TRBJ2-7|.|TRBV5-1
CASSTGYYEQYF
TGCGCCAGCAGCACGGGCTACTACGAGCAGTACTTC
>.|TRBJ2-1|.|TRBV14
CASSQEVTRSSYNEQFF
TGTGCCAGCAGCCAAGAAGTGACTCGTAGCTCCTACAATGAGCAGTTCTTC
>.|TRBJ2-1|TRBD2|TRBV2
CASSGGLAFNEQFF
TGTGCCAGCAGTGGAGGACTAGCGTTCAATGAGCAGTTCTTC
>.|TRBJ1-2|.|TRBV6-6
CASSTAWGGYTF
TGTGCCAGCAGTACCGCTTGGGGAGGCTACACCTTC
>.|TRBJ2-3|.|TRBV29-1
CSVRRGGGTDTQYF
TGCAGCGTTAGAAGGGGTGGAGGCACAGATACGCAGTATTTT
>.|TRBJ2-4|.|TRBV9
CASSNPRGVNIQYF
TGTGCCAGCAGCAACCCCCGTGGTGTAAACATTCAGTACTTC
>.|TRBJ2-2|.|TRBV2
CASSPETRTGELFF
TGTGCCAGCAGCCCGGAAACTAGGACCGGGGAGCTGTTTTTT
>.|TRBJ2-7|.|TRBV4-2
CASSREASDSYEQYF
TGTGCCAGCAGCCGGGAGGCTAGCGACTCCTACGAGCAGTACTTC
>.|TRBJ2-7|TRBD1|TRBV7-6
CASSAGQGPYEQYF
TGTGCCAGCAGCGCGGGACAGGGTCCCTACGAGCAGTACTTC
>.|TRBJ1-1|.|TRBV28
CASSLRQPEAFF
TGTGCCAGCAGTTTACGTCAGCCAGAAGCTTTCTTT
>.|TRBJ2-1|.|TRBV5-4
CASSLGPGPLRNEQFF
TGTGCCAGCAGCTTGGGGCCGGGGCCCCTCAGGAATGAGCAGTTCTTC
>.|TRBJ2-1|.|TRBV5-1
CASSPAGGPDNNEQFF
TGCGCCAGCAGCCCAGCCGGGGGACCAGACAACAATGAGCAGTTCTTC
>.|TRBJ2-3|TRBD2|TRBV29-1
CSVEGTAGDSDTQYF
TGCAGCGTTGAGGGAACAGCGGGAGATTCAGATACGCAGTATTTT
>.|TRBJ2-7|.|TRBV11-2
CASSLEVGVINEQYF
TGTGCCAGCAGCTTAGAGGTAGGGGTTATCAACGAGCAGTACTTC
>.|TRBJ2-5|TRBD1|TRBV7-8
CASSWYKGTGKPLQETQYF
TGTGCCAGCAGCTGGTACAAAGGGACAGGGAAGCCTCTACAAGAGACCCAGTACTTC
>.|TRBJ1-2|.|TRBV21-1
CASSRTDRASDANYGYTF
TGTGCCAGCAGCAGGACTGACAGGGCCAGTGACGCTAACTATGGCTACACCTTC
>few|TRBJ1-1|.|TRBV20-1
CSAEKNTEAFF
TGCAGTGCGGAGAAGAACACTGAAGCTTTCTTT
>.|TRBJ2-3|.|TRBV9
CASSLGSGTDTQYF
TGTGCCAGCAGCCTCGGGAGTGGCACAGATACGCAGTATTTT
>.|TRBJ2-1|.|TRBV5-1
CASRRNNEQFF
TGCGCCAGCAGGAGGAACAATGAGCAGTTCTTC
>.|TRBJ1-1|TRBD1|TRBV5-1
CASSSGQGGRRTEAFF
TGCGCCAGCAGCTCCGGACAGGGGGGAAGAAGGACTGAAGCTTTCTTT
>.|TRBJ2-1|TRBD2|TRBV5-6
CASSLRLAARSLYNEQFF
TGTGCCAGCAGCTTGAGACTAGCGGCCCGGTCCCTTTACAATGAGCAGTTCTTC
>.|TRBJ2-7|.|TRBV11-2
CASSLRPQEAYEQYF
TGTGCCAGCAGCTTACGTCCCCAGGAGGCCTACGAGCAGTACTTC
>.|TRBJ2-7|.|TRBV1
CTSSQELAGGDEQYF
TGCACCAGCAGCCAAGAACTAGCGGGAGGGGACGAGCAGTACTTC
>once|TRBJ1-3|.|TRBV4-2
CASSQESGAGNTIYF
TGTGCCAGCAGCCAAGAATCAGGCGCTGGAAACACCATATATTTT
>.|TRBJ2-1|TRBD2|TRBV6-5
CASSYSGSTRNEQFF
TGTGCCAGCAGTTACAGCGGGAGCACGCGGAATGAGCAGTTCTTC
>.|TRBJ2-7|TRBD1|TRBV11-3
CASSQDRGGHEQYF
TGTGCCAGCAGCCAGGACCGAGGGGGCCACGAGCAGTACTTC
>.|TRBJ1-2|TRBD1|TRBV28
CASSLMGGRGDYGYTF
TGTGCCAGCAGTTTAATGGGAGGCAGGGGGGACTATGGCTACACCTTC
>.|TRBJ1-1|.|TRBV16
CASSQSGGSRGTEAFF
TGTGCCAGCAGCCAAAGTGGAGGGAGTAGAGGCACTGAAGCTTTCTTT